This entry describes one T cell receptor (beta chain). A junction end diverges from the germline sequence, so it may reflect a read error. Other DNA sequences in this specimen translate into the identical CDR3. This specimen belongs to a study of T cell responses to AZD1222 COVID-19 vaccine. Some clones are missing from TCRdb's copy, which holds only in-frame ones; the method was immunoSEQ multiplex PCR. The sample records some 100,000 clones, approximately 92% being singletons. This CDR3 region has 15 residues. The V gene's germline CDR1 is LGHNA and CDR2 YNFKEQ. Specimen: peripheral blood, collected 28 days after the second AZD1222 dose. The genes are TRBV4-2 and TRBJ1-1, with D possibly matching TRBD1 (6 bases). This TCR was recovered from an adult who received the AZD1222 COVID-19 vaccine. CDR3 in DNA: TGTGCTAGCAGCCAAGGGGATTATACAGGGTCTCAAGCTTTCTTT. This codes for CASSQGDYTGSQAFF.